The 19 T cell receptor beta chains below all came from one sample that was sequenced in a study of post-analysis software for immune sequencing data. General study points: Patients used about five TRBV segments, including TRBV5-6, TRBV5-1 and TRBV20-1, more often than controls.

No antigen is known for these receptors. TCR beta cDNA libraries included unique molecular identifiers. Using its own MiXCR run on the PCR reads, TCRdb lists one record per CDR3 protein. The table includes a few hundred thousand distinct CDR3 sequences, about a third detected once. The specimen was blood. The origin of the receptors is a girl between 10 and 17 years old with multiple sclerosis.

A word on this clonotype: The junction does not match germline at one end; this may be a read error. The V call is TRBV7-9, the J call TRBJ2-5; TRBD2 matches 8 bases. The DNA end is more similar to TRBJ2-7, so the J call may be wrong. The CDR3 runs 14 residues. From germline, CDR1 is SEHNR and CDR2 FQNEAQ (reference sequence). In nucleotides, the CDR3 is TGTGCCGGCAGCTTAGCGGGACTAGGGACCGAGCAGTACTTC. This gives the protein CAGSLAGLGTEQYF.

The V and J genes are TRBV28 and TRBJ2-7; 9 bases line up with TRBD1. J lost 3 bases, V lost 6 bases, and 9 bases had no gene match. Looked up from germline, CDR1 is MDHEN and CDR2 is SYDVKM. This CDR3 is 15 amino acids long. CDR3 residues: CASSRGQGLFYEQYF. The CDR3 DNA follows: TGTGCCAGCAGCCGAGGACAGGGGTTATTCTACGAGCAGTACTTC.

The chain recombines TRBV5-1 with TRBJ2-1; 9 bases fit TRBD2. V trimming: 4 bases; J trimming: 1 base; junction bases outside the gene matches: 9. The germline V gene has CDR1 SGHRS and CDR2 YFSETQ. The CDR3 contains 17 residues. CDR3 in amino acids: CASSTLAGRNSYNEQFF. The CDR3 coding sequence is TGCGCCAGCAGCACCCTAGCGGGGAGGAATTCCTACAATGAGCAGTTCTTC.

The V call is TRBV7-9, the J call TRBJ2-3, with unresolved D. The CDR3 has 16 residues. Germline loops: CDR1 SEHNR, CDR2 FQNEAQ (reference sequence). Trimming cost V 3 bases and J 0 bases, with 13 bases left between them. The CDR3 loop is CASSFTQASSTDTQYF. CDR3 in DNA: TGTGCCAGCAGCTTTACCCAAGCCTCTAGCACAGATACGCAGTATTTT.

This clonotype has ten or more counts. CDR3 DNA sequence: TGTGCCAGCAGTTTATGGGACAGCCCGGCAAGCGGGCGCAATCTCCTTTACAATGAGCAGTTCTTC. It yields the protein CASSLWDSPASGRNLLYNEQFF. This chain connects TRBV28 to TRBJ2-1; either TRBD1 or TRBD2 may supply D (6 bases each). Germline V gives CDR1 MDHEN, CDR2 SYDVKM. Trimming removed 0 bases at V and 4 bases at J, with 31 bases between. The length of the CDR3 is 22 residues. Filled out from reference TRBV28 and TRBJ2-1, the complete variable domain reads DVKVTQSSRYLVKRTGEKVFLECVQDMDHENMFWYRQDPGLGLRLIYFSYDVKMKEKGDIPEGYSVSREKKERFSLILESASTNQTSMYLCASSLWDSPASGRNLLYNEQFFGPGTRLTVL.

V is TRBV3-1 and J is TRBJ2-5; the D gene is possibly TRBD2 (6 bases). This CDR3 contains 15 residues. V was trimmed by 2 bases and J by 11 bases, leaving 21 bases between them. Germline-derived CDR1 and CDR2 are LGHDT and YNNKEL (reference sequence). The CDR3 region is CASSQQAGPPYEQYF. CDR3 bases: TGTGCCAGCAGCCAACAGGCGGGGCCACCCTACGAACAGTACTTC.

This clonotype was seen a handful of times. This chain connects TRBV29-1 to TRBJ1-1; D is unclear. Germline V gene lookup returns CDR1 SQVTM and CDR2 ANQGSEA. This CDR3 is built from 10 residues. V was shortened by 4 bases and J by 5 bases, with 5 bases between the two germline ends. As DNA, the CDR3 is TGCAGCGTTGCGGGTACTGAAGCTTTCTTT. Residues: CSVAGTEAFF. The full variable domain, completed using reference TRBV29-1 and TRBJ1-1, is SAVISQKPSRDICQRGTSLTIQCQVDSQVTMMFWYRQQPGQSLTLIATANQGSEATYESGFVIDKFPISRPNLTFSTLTVSNMSPEDSSIYLCSVAGTEAFFGQGTRLTVV.

This clonotype has just one count. The chain carries TRBV7-3 and TRBJ2-5; 13 positions agree with TRBD2. The DNA end favors TRBJ2-7, so the J call may be wrong. This CDR3 is built from 15 residues. Per the germline V gene, CDR1 is SGHTA and CDR2 is FQGTGA. The DNA of the CDR3 is TGTGCCAGCAGCTCAGAGGGACTAGCGGGGAACGAGCAGTACTTC. Amino acids: CASSSEGLAGNEQYF.

This sequence joins TRBV9 and TRBJ2-7; tentative D call: TRBD1 (6 bases). Deletions cut 0 bases from V and 2 bases from J, with 12 bases between. The CDR3 spans 15 residues. Germline lookup yields CDR1 SGDLS and CDR2 YYNGEE. The CDR3 sequence: CASSVEAGATYEQYF. Written as DNA, the CDR3 is TGTGCCAGCAGCGTAGAGGCAGGGGCCACCTACGAGCAGTACTTC.

The rearrangement links TRBV7-3 to TRBJ1-1, with 7 positions matching TRBD1. Germline assignment: CDR1 SGHTA and CDR2 FQGTGA. Trimming at V came to 5 bases and at J to 5 bases, leaving 5 bases not matched to a gene. The CDR3 extends over 13 amino acids. CDR3 region: CASSAKQGTEAFF. CDR3 in DNA: TGTGCCAGCAGCGCAAAACAGGGGACTGAAGCTTTCTTT.

This clonotype was counted only a few times. The rearrangement uses TRBV7-2 and TRBJ1-1; D ambiguous. The V end was cut by 1 base, the J end by 1 base, with 7 bases between. CDR1 is SGHTA, CDR2 FQGNSA, per germline. This CDR3 has 14 amino acids. The CDR3 protein is CASSLDIKNTEAFF. DNA for the CDR3: TGTGCCAGCAGCTTAGACATTAAGAACACTGAAGCTTTCTTT.

In DNA form, the CDR3 reads TGTGCCAGCAGCGCCACGCCGGGACAAAACGAGCAGTACTTC. It encodes CASSATPGQNEQYF. The J gene is TRBJ2-7, the V gene TRBV6-6; perhaps TRBD1 as D (6 bases). Trimming left V 6 bases short and J 5 bases short, with 17 bases between. The germline V gene encodes CDR1 MNHNY and CDR2 SVGAGI (reference sequence). The CDR3 spans 14 residues.

This rearrangement joins TRBV5-1 to TRBJ2-7; D is unresolved. The CDR3 sequence is 13 residues long. Germline CDR1 reads SGHRS; CDR2 reads YFSETQ. Trimming cost V 0 bases and J 2 bases, with 6 bases left between them. The DNA for the CDR3 is TGCGCCAGCAGCTTGGTACAGACCTACGAGCAGTACTTC. Translating it yields CASSLVQTYEQYF.

This clonotype was counted a few times. The chain couples TRBV7-6 to TRBJ2-7; a possible D gene is TRBD1 (7 bases). V lost 5 bases and J lost 3, with 17 bases in between. The CDR3 extends over 15 amino acids. Germline lookup yields CDR1 SGHVS and CDR2 FNYEAQ. The CDR3 sequence: CASSVRQGGDYEQYF. The CDR3 DNA reads as TGTGCCAGCAGCGTGCGACAGGGAGGAGACTACGAGCAGTACTTC.

The chain links TRBV12-3 or TRBV12-4 to TRBJ2-1; TRBD1 matches at 7 bases. The junction had 5 bases not matched to a gene; V was cut back by 6 bases and J by 0 bases. The CDR3 length is 15 residues. The CDR3 region has the DNA TGTGCCAGCAGCCGCAGGGACAGCTCCTACAATGAGCAGTTCTTC. Translation: CASSRRDSSYNEQFF.

In its sample, this clonotype was seen a few times. The rearrangement links TRBV12-3 or TRBV12-4 to TRBJ1-1; D is ambiguous. This CDR3 has 12 amino acids. The germline V and J ends were trimmed by 6 bases and 0 bases, with 5 bases remaining between them. The CDR3 DNA sequence: TGTGCCAGCAGGCAGTTGAACACTGAAGCTTTCTTT. Protein sequence: CASRQLNTEAFF.

The J gene is TRBJ2-3, the V gene TRBV28, with a possible D match to TRBD2 (5 bases). Germline V gene data show CDR1 as MDHEN and CDR2 as SYDVKM. The V end was cut by 6 bases, the J end by 5 bases, with 21 bases between. This CDR3 is built from 16 residues. CDR3 DNA sequence: TGTGCCAGCAGCTATACTCTTGGAGGCCGGGGAGATACGCAGTATTTT. It codes for CASSYTLGGRGDTQYF. Filled out from reference TRBV28 and TRBJ2-3, the complete variable domain reads DVKVTQSSRYLVKRTGEKVFLECVQDMDHENMFWYRQDPGLGLRLIYFSYDVKMKEKGDIPEGYSVSREKKERFSLILESASTNQTSMYLCASSYTLGGRGDTQYFGPGTRLTVL.

CDR3 sequence: CASSYLNPGTSYNEQFF. The CDR3 nucleotides read TGTGCCAGCAGTTACCTAAATCCCGGGACCTCCTACAATGAGCAGTTCTTC. The chain carries TRBV6-5 and TRBJ2-1, with D possibly called TRBD1 or TRBD2 (5 bases each). This CDR3 region has 17 residues. V was cut by 2 bases and J by 0 bases, with 14 bases left in between. The germline CDR1 and CDR2 sequences are MNHEY and SVGAGI.

This clonotype was picked up a small number of times. The chain links TRBV15 to TRBJ2-6, with D maybe TRBD1 (6 bases). V lost 0 bases and J lost 0, with 9 bases in between. This CDR3 region has 17 residues. Germline-derived CDR1 and CDR2 are LNHNV and YYDKDF (reference sequence). CDR3 DNA: TGTGCCACCAGCAGAGAGACAGGTCTCTCTGGGGCCAACGTCCTGACTTTC. The encoded protein is CATSRETGLSGANVLTF.